This T cell receptor (beta chain) was sequenced in a study of shared clonotypes between healthy human individuals. Original methodology: As immunoSEQ supplied junction-only sequences (without quality scores), filtering differed. Here immunoSEQ multiplex PCR was the method, and the copy in TCRdb shows in-frame clones only, minus some. That table furnishes V, J and clone size, whereas the DNA furnished D and trimming. The sample contains roughly 2.5 million clones, around nine tenths of which appear only once. This CDR3 spans 15 amino acids. The trim removed 3 bases at V and 10 bases at J, leaving 9 bases unmatched. CDR1 ENHRY and CDR2 SYGVKD come from the germline V gene.

Sequencing was done on a sample of naive CD4+ T cells sorted from blood. As to subset: CD45RA+ positively selected. This clonotype originated in a man aged 18 to 29 in good health. The chain is built from TRBV10-3 and TRBJ1-6, with TRBD1 identical over 7 bases. The CDR3 loop is CAISDGGQENSPLHF. In DNA form, the CDR3 reads TGTGCCATCAGTGACGGCGGACAGGAGAACTCACCCCTCCACTTT.